This TCR beta chain was identified in a study of blood T cell repertoires in COVID-19. At the level of the study: COVID-19 samples, acute and convalescent, were from the United States, Italy and Spain.

Authors' data handling: Reference gene primer amplification gave nucleated cell count estimates. Profiling relied on immunoSEQ multiplex PCR, and the TCRdb table lists in-frame clones only, not all of them. V and J calls and clone size are given by that table; D and trimming were obtained from the DNA. The sample yields roughly 90,000 clones, over 80% seen once. This clone showed up just a few times. This TCR came from a woman aged 80 or older with active or convalescent COVID-19. Material: peripheral blood.

CDR3 in DNA: TGCGCCAGCAGCTCAATCACAGGGGATGCCGGGGAGCTGTTTTTT. Protein sequence: CASSSITGDAGELFF. V is TRBV5-1 and J is TRBJ2-2; 7 bases map to TRBD1. J lost 6 bases, V lost 3 bases, and 8 bases had no gene match. CDR1 and CDR2 from the germline V gene are SGHRS and YFSETQ. The length of the CDR3 is 15 residues.